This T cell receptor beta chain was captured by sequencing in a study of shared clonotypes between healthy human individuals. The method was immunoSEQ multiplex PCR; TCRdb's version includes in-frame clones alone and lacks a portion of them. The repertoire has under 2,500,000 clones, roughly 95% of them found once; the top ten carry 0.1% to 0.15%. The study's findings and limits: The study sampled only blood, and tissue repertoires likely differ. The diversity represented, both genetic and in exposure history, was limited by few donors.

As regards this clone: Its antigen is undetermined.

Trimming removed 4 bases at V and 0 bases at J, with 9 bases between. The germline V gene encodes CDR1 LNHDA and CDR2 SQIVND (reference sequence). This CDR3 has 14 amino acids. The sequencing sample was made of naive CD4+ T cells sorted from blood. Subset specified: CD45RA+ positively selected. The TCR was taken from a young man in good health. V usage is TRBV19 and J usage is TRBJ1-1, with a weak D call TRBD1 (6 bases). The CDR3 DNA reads TGTGCCAGTAGTAAAGGACAGTTGAACACTGAAGCTTTCTTT. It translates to CASSKGQLNTEAFF. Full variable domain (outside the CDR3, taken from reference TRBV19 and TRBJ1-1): DGGITQSPKYLFRKEGQNVTLSCEQNLNHDAMYWYRQDPGQGLRLIYYSQIVNDFQKGDIAEGYSVSREKKESFPLTVTSAQKNPTAFYLCASSKGQLNTEAFFGQGTRLTVV.